One and the same sample provided the 20 T cell receptor beta chains below, sequenced in a study of cytomegalovirus exposure and HLA in healthy donors. It was with 60 Vbeta and 13 Jbeta primers that the PCR ran. Assay used: immunoSEQ multiplex PCR; TCRdb lists only in-frame clones, some missing. The data hold about 140,000 clones, with approximately 70% observed a single time. What was sequenced was PBMCs. Every receptor here comes from a human donor in good health.

The chain recombines TRBV7-9 with TRBJ2-5, with TRBD2 matching over 13 bases. The germline V gene encodes CDR1 SEHNR and CDR2 FQNEAQ (reference sequence). With V trimmed by 10 bases and J by 5 bases, 10 bases remained unmatched. The CDR3 is 15 amino acids. CDR3 region: CAIPRLAGGRETQYF. The DNA for the CDR3 is TGTGCCATACCAAGACTAGCGGGGGGAAGGGAGACCCAGTACTTC.

In its sample, this clone was seen a few times. This chain joins TRBV27 and TRBJ2-7; 7 bases agree with TRBD1. The CDR3 loop spans 16 amino acids. The germline V gene has CDR1 MNHEY and CDR2 SMNVEV (reference sequence). J lost 1 base, V lost 5 bases, and 11 bases had no gene match. CDR3 amino acids: CASSPPTGWPSYEQYF. The CDR3 region has the DNA TGTGCCAGCAGTCCACCGACAGGGTGGCCGTCCTACGAGCAGTACTTC.

V and J are TRBV5-4 and TRBJ2-3; 7 bases line up with TRBD2. Germline V gives CDR1 SGHNT, CDR2 YYREEE (reference sequence). The CDR3 runs 14 residues. V was clipped by 5 bases and J by 2 bases; unmatched bases: 5. CDR3 loop: CASRVGTTTDTQYF. DNA for the CDR3: TGTGCCAGCAGGGTGGGGACTACCACAGATACGCAGTATTTT.

This chain links TRBV5-4 with TRBJ1-2; 7 bases match TRBD1. Germline V lookup: CDR1 SGHNT, CDR2 YYREEE (reference sequence). CDR3 length: 14 amino acids. V was clipped by 3 bases and J by 2 bases; unmatched bases: 4. The CDR3 DNA follows: TGTGCCAGCAGCTACAGGGGCGGCAACTATGGCTACACCTTC. As protein: CASSYRGGNYGYTF.

The chain couples TRBV7-9 to TRBJ1-1; D remains unclear. V was clipped by 6 bases and J by 8 bases, with 13 bases between them. This CDR3 is 12 amino acids long. The germline V gene encodes CDR1 SEHNR and CDR2 FQNEAQ (reference sequence). DNA for the CDR3: TGTGCCAGCAGGTATGGCGGAGAGGAAGCTTTCTTT. Amino acid sequence: CASRYGGEEAFF. Full variable domain (remainder filled in from reference TRBV7-9 and TRBJ1-1): DTGVSQNPRHKITKRGQNVTFRCDPISEHNRLYWYRQTLGQGPEFLTYFQNEAQLEKSRLLSDRFSAERPKGSFSTLEIQRTEQGDSAMYLCASRYGGEEAFFGQGTRLTVV.

The gene calls are TRBV5-6 and TRBJ1-5; the D is unclear. V lost 4 bases to trimming and J lost 0 bases, with 5 bases between them. The germline V gene encodes CDR1 SGHDT and CDR2 YYEEEE. The CDR3 totals 13 residues. The CDR3 sequence: CASSKYSNQPQHF. CDR3 sequence (DNA): TGTGCCAGCAGCAAATATAGCAATCAGCCCCAGCATTTT.

The rearrangement uses TRBV5-1 and TRBJ2-5; TRBD2 matches 12 bases. The CDR3 is 15 residues long. Germline CDR1 and CDR2: SGHRS and YFSETQ. The V gene end was trimmed by 2 bases and the J gene end by 2 bases; junction bases not matched to a gene: 1. Here the CDR3 reads CASSFGLAGQETQYF. CDR3 in DNA: TGCGCCAGCAGCTTCGGACTAGCGGGACAAGAGACCCAGTACTTC.

The chain is built from TRBV10-1 and TRBJ2-7; TRBD2 matches at 13 bases. The V and J ends lost 6 bases and 7 bases, in that order; junction bases with no gene match: 6. The CDR3 is 14 residues long. In germline, CDR1 is WNHNN, CDR2 SYGVQD (reference sequence). CDR3 sequence (DNA): TGCGCCAGCAGCGCTGGACTAGCGGGAGTTGAGCAGTACTTC. It encodes CASSAGLAGVEQYF.

The V gene is TRBV7-2, the J gene TRBJ1-2, with a weak D call TRBD1 (5 bases). This CDR3 contains 15 residues. Germline V gene lookup returns CDR1 SGHTA and CDR2 FQGNSA. The V and J ends lost 0 bases and 8 bases respectively, with 16 bases between them. The CDR3 bases are TGTGCCAGCAGCTTAGCGTTTATTCAGGGCGGAGGCTACACCTTC. It is translated as CASSLAFIQGGGYTF.

The chain is built from TRBV9 and TRBJ1-4; D may be TRBD1 (6 bases). The germline gives CDR1 SGDLS, CDR2 YYNGEE. V lost 1 base to trimming and J lost 8 bases, with 12 bases between them. This CDR3 contains 14 residues. The CDR3 nucleotides read TGTGCCAGCAGCGTAACTGGACAGAACGAAAAACTGTTTTTT. Protein: CASSVTGQNEKLFF.

The J gene is TRBJ2-5, the V gene TRBV2; D unresolved. The CDR3 totals 14 residues. Deletions cut 3 bases from V and 0 bases from J, with 8 bases between. Germline CDR1 and CDR2: SNHLY and FYNNEI. CDR3 nucleotides: TGTGCCAGCAGTGAGTCTATTAACCAAGAGACCCAGTACTTC. Its protein is CASSESINQETQYF.

The rearrangement links TRBV7-9 to TRBJ2-2; TRBD2 is a possible D gene (5 bases). Looked up from germline, CDR1 is SEHNR and CDR2 is FQNEAQ (reference sequence). The germline V and J ends were trimmed by 6 bases and 5 bases, with 16 bases remaining between them. The CDR3 extends over 15 amino acids. The CDR3 sequence: CASRSPDSPTGELFF. CDR3 sequence (DNA): TGTGCCAGCAGATCTCCGGACTCACCGACCGGGGAGCTGTTTTTT.

Only a few counts were recorded for this clone. This chain uses TRBV2 with TRBJ2-1, with 10 nucleotides matching TRBD2. Germline lookup yields CDR1 SNHLY and CDR2 FYNNEI. The CDR3 is made up of 15 amino acids. V shed 4 bases, J shed 3 bases, and the junction held 3 bases outside the gene matches. The CDR3: CASSASGRFYNEQFF. The CDR3 coding sequence is TGTGCCAGCAGTGCTAGCGGGAGATTCTACAATGAGCAGTTCTTC.

The chain recombines TRBV5-1 with TRBJ2-1, with 13 bases aligning to TRBD2. The CDR3 is made up of 20 amino acids. V shed 3 bases, J shed 0 bases, and the junction held 12 bases outside the gene matches. Germline CDR1 is SGHRS and CDR2 is YFSETQ. The CDR3 sequence: CASSYPNLTSGGDSYNEQFF. In nucleotides, the CDR3 is TGCGCCAGCAGCTACCCCAACCTTACTAGCGGGGGGGACTCCTACAATGAGCAGTTCTTC.

The table lists this clone with a count of one. This rearrangement joins TRBV9 to TRBJ1-2, with D possibly being TRBD1 (6 bases). Trimming stripped 3 bases from V and 5 bases from J, with 11 bases between. Germline-derived CDR1 and CDR2 are SGDLS and YYNGEE. This CDR3 contains 13 residues. The CDR3 protein is CASSAQDRYGYTF. The CDR3 nucleotides are TGTGCCAGCAGCGCGCAGGACAGATATGGCTACACCTTC. The entire variable domain, with the rest obtained from reference TRBV9 and TRBJ1-2, is as follows: DSGVTQTPKHLITATGQRVTLRCSPRSGDLSVYWYQQSLDQGLQFLIQYYNGEERAKGNILERFSAQQFPDLHSELNLSSLELGDSALYFCASSAQDRYGYTFGSGTRLTVV.

This clone was observed once. The genes are TRBV5-1 and TRBJ2-7; D may be TRBD1 (6 bases). V dropped 4 bases and J dropped 2 bases, with 25 bases sitting between them. The CDR3 loop spans 18 amino acids. Germline values: CDR1 SGHRS, CDR2 YFSETQ. The CDR3 loop is CASSPPRGSTTSTYEQYF. Here the CDR3 DNA reads TGCGCCAGCAGCCCCCCCAGGGGCTCTACTACATCTACCTACGAGCAGTACTTC. Filled out from reference TRBV5-1 and TRBJ2-7, the complete variable domain reads KAGVTQTPRYLIKTRGQQVTLSCSPISGHRSVSWYQQTPGQGLQFLFEYFSETQRNKGNFPGRFSGRQFSNSRSEMNVSTLELGDSALYLCASSPPRGSTTSTYEQYFGPGTRLTVT.

The genes are TRBV10-3 and TRBJ1-2; D unclear. The V and J ends lost 4 bases and 4 bases respectively, with 4 bases between them. This CDR3 comprises 11 residues. Germline-derived CDR1 and CDR2 are ENHRY and SYGVKD. CDR3: CAISGSYGYTF. In DNA, the CDR3 is TGTGCCATCAGTGGGAGCTATGGCTACACCTTC.

V and J are TRBV11-3 and TRBJ2-2; 8 bases are shared with TRBD1. V was pared by 3 bases and J by 4 bases, with 7 bases of the junction left unmatched. Germline-derived CDR1 and CDR2 are SGHNT and YENEEA. This CDR3 spans 16 amino acids. In nucleotides, the CDR3 is TGTGCCAGCAGCTTGGACAGGGTTTACAGCACCGGGGAGCTGTTTTTT. Translating it yields CASSLDRVYSTGELFF. Variable domain in full (rest from reference TRBV11-3 and TRBJ2-2): EAGVVQSPRYKIIEKKQPVAFWCNPISGHNTLYWYLQNLGQGPELLIRYENEEAVDDSQLPKDRFSAERLKGVDSTLKIQPAELGDSAVYLCASSLDRVYSTGELFFGEGSRLTVL.

This clone was seen only once. The V call is TRBV9, the J call TRBJ1-2; the D is unclear. Trimming removed 0 bases from V and 4 bases from J, with 10 bases in between. Germline V lookup: CDR1 SGDLS, CDR2 YYNGEE. This CDR3 has 14 residues. This chain's CDR3 is CASSVDEGIYGYTF. Here the CDR3 DNA reads TGTGCCAGCAGCGTAGACGAGGGTATCTATGGCTACACCTTC.

The chain uses TRBV29-1 and TRBJ2-1; the D gene is possibly TRBD1 (6 bases). The germline gives CDR1 SQVTM, CDR2 ANQGSEA. The CDR3 consists of 14 residues. DNA of the CDR3: TGCGGCGGGTACCGGGACACGTCCTACAATGAGCAGTTCTTC. Translation gives CGGYRDTSYNEQFF.